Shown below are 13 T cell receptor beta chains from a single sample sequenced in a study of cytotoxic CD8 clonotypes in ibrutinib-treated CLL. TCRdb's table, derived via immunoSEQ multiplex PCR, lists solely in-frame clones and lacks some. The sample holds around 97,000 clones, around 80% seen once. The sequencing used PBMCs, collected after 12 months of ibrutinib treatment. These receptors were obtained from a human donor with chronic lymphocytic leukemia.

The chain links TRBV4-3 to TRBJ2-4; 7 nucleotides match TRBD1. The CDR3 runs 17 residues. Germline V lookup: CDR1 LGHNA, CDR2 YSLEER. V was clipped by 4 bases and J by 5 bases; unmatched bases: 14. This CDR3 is CASSRELQGTIQNIQYF. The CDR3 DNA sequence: TGCGCCAGCAGCCGCGAATTACAGGGGACGATCCAAAACATTCAGTACTTC.

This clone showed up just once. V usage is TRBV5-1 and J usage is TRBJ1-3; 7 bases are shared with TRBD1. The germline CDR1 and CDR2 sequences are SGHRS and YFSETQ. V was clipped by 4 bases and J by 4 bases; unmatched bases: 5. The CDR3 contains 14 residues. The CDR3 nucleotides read TGCGCCAGCAGCCCCACAGGGGAGGGAAACACCATATATTTT. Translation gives CASSPTGEGNTIYF. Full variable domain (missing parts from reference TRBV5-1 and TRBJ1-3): KAGVTQTPRYLIKTRGQQVTLSCSPISGHRSVSWYQQTPGQGLQFLFEYFSETQRNKGNFPGRFSGRQFSNSRSEMNVSTLELGDSALYLCASSPTGEGNTIYFGEGSWLTVV.

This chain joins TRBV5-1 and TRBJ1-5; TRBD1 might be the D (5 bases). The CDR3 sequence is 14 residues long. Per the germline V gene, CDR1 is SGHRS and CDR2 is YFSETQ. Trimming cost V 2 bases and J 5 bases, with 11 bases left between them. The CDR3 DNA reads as TGCGCCAGCAGCTTAGGAGGGGCCGATCAGCCCCAGCATTTT. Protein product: CASSLGGADQPQHF.

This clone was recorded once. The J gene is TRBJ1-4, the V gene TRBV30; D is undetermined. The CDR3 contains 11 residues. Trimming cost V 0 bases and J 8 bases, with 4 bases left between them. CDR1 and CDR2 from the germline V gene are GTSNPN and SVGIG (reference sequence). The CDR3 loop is CAWSVREKLFF. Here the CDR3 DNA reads TGTGCCTGGAGTGTACGGGAAAAACTGTTTTTT.

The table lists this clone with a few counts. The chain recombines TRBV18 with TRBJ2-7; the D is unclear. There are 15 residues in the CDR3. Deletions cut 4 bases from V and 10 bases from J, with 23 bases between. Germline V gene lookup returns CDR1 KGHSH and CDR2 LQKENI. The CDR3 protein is CASSLSNMGTSEQYF. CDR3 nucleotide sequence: TGTGCCAGCTCACTATCTAACATGGGAACGTCGGAACAGTACTTC.

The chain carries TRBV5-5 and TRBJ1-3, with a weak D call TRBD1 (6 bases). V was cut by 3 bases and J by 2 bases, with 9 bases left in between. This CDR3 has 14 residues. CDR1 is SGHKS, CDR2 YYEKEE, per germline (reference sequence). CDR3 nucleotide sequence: TGTGCCAGCAGCTCCGGGACAACTGGAAACACCATATATTTT. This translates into CASSSGTTGNTIYF.

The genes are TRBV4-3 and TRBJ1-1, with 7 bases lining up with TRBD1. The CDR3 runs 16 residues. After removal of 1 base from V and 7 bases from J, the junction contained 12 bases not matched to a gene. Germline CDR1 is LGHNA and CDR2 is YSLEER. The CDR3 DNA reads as TGCGCCAGCAGCCAAGGAATACAGGGGTATATGGGTGAAGCTTTCTTT. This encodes CASSQGIQGYMGEAFF.

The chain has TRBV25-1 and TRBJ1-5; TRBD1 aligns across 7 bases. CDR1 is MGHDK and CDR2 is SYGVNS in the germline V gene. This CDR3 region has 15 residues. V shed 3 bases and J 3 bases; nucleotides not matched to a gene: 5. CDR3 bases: TGTGCCAGCAGTGATGGACAGGCTCACAATCAGCCCCAGCATTTT. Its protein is CASSDGQAHNQPQHF.

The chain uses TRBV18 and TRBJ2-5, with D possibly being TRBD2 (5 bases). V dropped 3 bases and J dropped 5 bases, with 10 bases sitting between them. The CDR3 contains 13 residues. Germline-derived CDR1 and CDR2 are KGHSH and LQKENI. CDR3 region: CASSPPGVETQYF. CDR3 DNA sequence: TGTGCCAGCTCACCCCCCGGGGTGGAGACCCAGTACTTC.

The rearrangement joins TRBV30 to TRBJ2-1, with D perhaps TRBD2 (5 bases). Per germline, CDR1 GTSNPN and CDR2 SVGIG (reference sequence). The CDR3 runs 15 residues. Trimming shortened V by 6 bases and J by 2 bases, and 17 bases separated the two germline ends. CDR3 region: CACVIAGKAYNEQFF. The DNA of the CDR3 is TGTGCCTGCGTCATTGCCGGGAAGGCCTACAATGAGCAGTTCTTC.

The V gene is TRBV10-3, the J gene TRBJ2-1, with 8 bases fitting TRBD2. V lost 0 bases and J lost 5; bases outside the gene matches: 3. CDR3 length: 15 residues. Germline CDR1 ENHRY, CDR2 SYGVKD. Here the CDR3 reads CAISESEAGDNEQFF. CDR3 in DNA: TGTGCCATCAGTGAGTCGGAAGCGGGGGACAATGAGCAGTTCTTC.

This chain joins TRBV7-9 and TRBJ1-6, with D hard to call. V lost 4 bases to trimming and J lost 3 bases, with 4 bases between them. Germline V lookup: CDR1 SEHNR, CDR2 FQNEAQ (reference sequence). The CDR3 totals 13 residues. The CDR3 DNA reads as TGTGCCAGCAGCTACGACTATAATTCACCCCTCCACTTT. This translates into CASSYDYNSPLHF. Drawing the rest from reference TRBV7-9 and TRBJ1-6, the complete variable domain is DTGVSQNPRHKITKRGQNVTFRCDPISEHNRLYWYRQTLGQGPEFLTYFQNEAQLEKSRLLSDRFSAERPKGSFSTLEIQRTEQGDSAMYLCASSYDYNSPLHFGNGTRLTVT.

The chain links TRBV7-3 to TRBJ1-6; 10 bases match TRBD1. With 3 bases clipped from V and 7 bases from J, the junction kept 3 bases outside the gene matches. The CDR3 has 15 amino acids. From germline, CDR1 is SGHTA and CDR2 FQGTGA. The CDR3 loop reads CASSFQGQGNSPLHF. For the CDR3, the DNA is TGTGCCAGCAGCTTCCAGGGACAGGGGAATTCACCCCTCCACTTT.